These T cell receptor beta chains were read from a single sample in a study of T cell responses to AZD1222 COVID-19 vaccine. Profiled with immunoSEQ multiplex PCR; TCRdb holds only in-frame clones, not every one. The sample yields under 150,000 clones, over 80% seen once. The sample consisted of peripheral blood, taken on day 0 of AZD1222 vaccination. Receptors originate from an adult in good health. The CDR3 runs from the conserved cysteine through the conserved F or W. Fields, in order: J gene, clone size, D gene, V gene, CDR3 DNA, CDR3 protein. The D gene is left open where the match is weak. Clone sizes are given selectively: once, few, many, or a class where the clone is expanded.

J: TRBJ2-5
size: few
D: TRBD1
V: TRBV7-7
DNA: TGTGCTAGCAGCGGTCGTCCGGGACAGAGCCAAGAGACCCAGTACTTC
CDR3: CASSGRPGQSQETQYF

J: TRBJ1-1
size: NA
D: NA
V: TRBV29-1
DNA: TGCAGCGCCTGGGCGGAGAACACTGAAGCTTTCTTT
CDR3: CSAWAENTEAFF

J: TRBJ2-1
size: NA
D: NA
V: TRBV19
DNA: TGTGCCAGTACCCCCGGGGCCGTTTACAATGAGCAGTTCTTC
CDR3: CASTPGAVYNEQFF

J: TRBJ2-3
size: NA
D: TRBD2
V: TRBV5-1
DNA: TGCGCCAGCAGCTTGGCTCCAGCGGGAGGAACAGATACGCAGTATTTT
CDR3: CASSLAPAGGTDTQYF

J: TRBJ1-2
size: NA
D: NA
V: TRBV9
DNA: TGTGCCAGCAGCGCCCGAACAGGCCCCGGGACCTTC
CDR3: CASSARTGPGTF

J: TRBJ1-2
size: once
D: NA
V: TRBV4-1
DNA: TGCGCCAGCAGCCAAGAAGGGCAGTTCTATGGCTACACCTTC
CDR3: CASSQEGQFYGYTF

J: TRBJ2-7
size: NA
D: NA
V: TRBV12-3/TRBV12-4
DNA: TGTGCCAGCAGTCGGACCTACGAGCAGTACTTC
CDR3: CASSRTYEQYF

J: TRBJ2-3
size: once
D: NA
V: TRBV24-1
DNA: TGTGCCACCAGTGATTTACTTGAGAGCACAGATACGCAGTATTTT
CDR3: CATSDLLESTDTQYF

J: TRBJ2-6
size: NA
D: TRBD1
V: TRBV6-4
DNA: TGTGCCAGCACTCCGGGTCAGGGGGCTGGGGCCAACGTCCTGACTTTC
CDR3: CASTPGQGAGANVLTF

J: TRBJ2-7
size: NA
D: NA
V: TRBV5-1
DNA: TGCGCCAGCAGCTTTTCAACGCAGTCCTGGGAGCAGTACTTC
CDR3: CASSFSTQSWEQYF

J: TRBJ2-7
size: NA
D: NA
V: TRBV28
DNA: TGTGCCAGCAGTCCGGGAGGGACAGGGCCATCCTACGAGCAGTACTTC
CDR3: CASSPGGTGPSYEQYF

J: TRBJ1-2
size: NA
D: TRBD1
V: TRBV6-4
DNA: TGTGCCAGCAGTGCCCGGACAGGGGGTTGGTATGGCTACACCTTC
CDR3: CASSARTGGWYGYTF

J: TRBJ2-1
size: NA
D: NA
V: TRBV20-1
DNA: TGCAGTGCTAGGGAATCCGGTGAGCAGTTCTTC
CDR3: CSARESGEQFF

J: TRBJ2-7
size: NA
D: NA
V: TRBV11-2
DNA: TGTGCCAGCAGCTTAGACCGGGAGAGCTACGAGCAGTACTTC
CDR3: CASSLDRESYEQYF

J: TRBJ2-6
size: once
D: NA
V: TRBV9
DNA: TGTGCCAGCAGCGTTGGGGGGCGCGGGGCCAACGTCCTGACTTTC
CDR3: CASSVGGRGANVLTF

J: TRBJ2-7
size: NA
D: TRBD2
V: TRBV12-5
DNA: TGTGCTAGTGCCCTCGGGACTAGCGGGAGATCCGTTAGCGACGAGCAGTACTTC
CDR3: CASALGTSGRSVSDEQYF

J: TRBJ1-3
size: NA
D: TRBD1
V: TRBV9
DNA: TGTGCCAGCAGCGTAGATAGACAGGGCTTCTCTGGAAACACCATATATTTT
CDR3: CASSVDRQGFSGNTIYF

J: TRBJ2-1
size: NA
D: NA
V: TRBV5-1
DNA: TGCGCCAGCAGCTTGGCTCCTGGAGCCTACAATGAGCAGTTCTTC
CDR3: CASSLAPGAYNEQFF

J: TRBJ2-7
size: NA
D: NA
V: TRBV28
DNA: TGTGCCAGCAGCGGGCCTCTAGGATCCTACGAGCAGTACTTC
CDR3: CASSGPLGSYEQYF

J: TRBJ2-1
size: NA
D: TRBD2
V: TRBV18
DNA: TGTGCCAGCAGAACCTTAGCGGGAGAAATGGGGAATGAGCAGTTCTTC
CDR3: CASRTLAGEMGNEQFF

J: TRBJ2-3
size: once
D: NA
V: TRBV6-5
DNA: TGTGCCAGCAACCTAGGGGCAGATACGCAGTATTTT
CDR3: CASNLGADTQYF

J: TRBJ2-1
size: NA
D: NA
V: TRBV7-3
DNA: TGTGCCAGCAGCTTAGACGGAAACAATGAGCAGTTCTTC
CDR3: CASSLDGNNEQFF

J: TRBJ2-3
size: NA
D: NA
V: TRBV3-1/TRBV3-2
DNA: TGTGCCAGCAGCACCCTGGCGGGCTACACAGATACGCAGTATTTT
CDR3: CASSTLAGYTDTQYF

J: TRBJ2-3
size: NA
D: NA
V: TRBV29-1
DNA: TGCAGCGGTGGGGGACGAAGCACAGATACGCAGTATTTT
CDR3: CSGGGRSTDTQYF

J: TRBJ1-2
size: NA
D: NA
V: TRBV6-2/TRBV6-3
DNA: TGTGCCAGCAGCCCGCCAATAGTAGGCAACTATGGCTACACCTTC
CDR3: CASSPPIVGNYGYTF

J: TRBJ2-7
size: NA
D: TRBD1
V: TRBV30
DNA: TGTGCCTCCTCGATGACAGGGAACTACGAGCAGTACTTC
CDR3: CASSMTGNYEQYF

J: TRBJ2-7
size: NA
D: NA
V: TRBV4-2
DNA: TGTGCCAGCAGCCAAGTGGGATACGAGCAGTACTTC
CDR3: CASSQVGYEQYF

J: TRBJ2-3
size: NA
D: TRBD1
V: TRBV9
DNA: TGTGCCAGCAGCGGAGGGGTGGGGACAGGGGGCATCCCCACAGATACGCAGTATTTT
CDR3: CASSGGVGTGGIPTDTQYF

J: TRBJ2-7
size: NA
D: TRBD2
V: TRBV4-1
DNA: TGCGCCAGCAGCCAAGGAGTTCTAGCGGCCTACGAGCAGTACTTC
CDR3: CASSQGVLAAYEQYF

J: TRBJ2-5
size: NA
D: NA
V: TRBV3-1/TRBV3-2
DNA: TGTGCCAGCAGCCCGTGGGGCGCAGATGAGACCCAGTACTTC
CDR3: CASSPWGADETQYF

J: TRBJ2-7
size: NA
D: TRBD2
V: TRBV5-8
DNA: TGTGCCAGCAGCCGGACTAGCGGCTACGAGCAGTACTTC
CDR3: CASSRTSGYEQYF

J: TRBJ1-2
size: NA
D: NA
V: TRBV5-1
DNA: TGCGCCAGCAGCTTGGTAGAGGGGAGGCTTTATGGCTACACCTTC
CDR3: CASSLVEGRLYGYTF

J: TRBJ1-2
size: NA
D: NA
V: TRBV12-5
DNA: TGTGCTAGCCAGAACAGGGCTAACTATGGCTACACCTTC
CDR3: CASQNRANYGYTF

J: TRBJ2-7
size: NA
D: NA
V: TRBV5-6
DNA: TGTGCCAGCAGCTCCGGGACACGCTACGAGCAGTACTTC
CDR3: CASSSGTRYEQYF

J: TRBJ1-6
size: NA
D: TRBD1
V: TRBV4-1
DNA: TGCGCCAGCAGCCCTTGGGGGGGGACAGGGAATTCACCCCTCCACTTT
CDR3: CASSPWGGTGNSPLHF

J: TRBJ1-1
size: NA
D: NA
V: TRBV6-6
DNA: TGTGCCAGCAGTTACCCAGACAGGTTGAACACTGAAGCTTTCTTT
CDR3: CASSYPDRLNTEAFF

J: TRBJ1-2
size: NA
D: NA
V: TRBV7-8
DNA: TGTGCCAGCAGCATCAAGGGCGCAGTTTTCGATGGCTACACCTTC
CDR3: CASSIKGAVFDGYTF

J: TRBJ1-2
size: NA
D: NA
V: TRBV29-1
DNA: TGCAGCGTTTACAGGGTAGAAGATGGCTACACCTTC
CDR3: CSVYRVEDGYTF

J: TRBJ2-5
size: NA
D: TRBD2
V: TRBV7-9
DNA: TGTGCCAGCAGGCCGAGCGGGGGCACCCAAGAGACCCAGTACTTC
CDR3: CASRPSGGTQETQYF

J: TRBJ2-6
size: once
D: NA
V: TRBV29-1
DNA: TGCAGCGTGCATACAGGGAGCGGGGCCAACGTCCTGACTTTC
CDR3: CSVHTGSGANVLTF

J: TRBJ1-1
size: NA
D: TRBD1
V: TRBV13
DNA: TGTGCCAGTCTCGGACAGGGGAACACTGAAGCTTTCTTT
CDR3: CASLGQGNTEAFF

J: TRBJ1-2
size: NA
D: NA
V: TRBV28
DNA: TGTGCCAGCAGTTTAACCGGGCAGGCTAACTATGGCTACACCTTC
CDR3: CASSLTGQANYGYTF

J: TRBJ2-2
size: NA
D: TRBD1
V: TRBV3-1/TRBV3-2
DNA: TGTGCCAGCAGCCTTATTAAAGGGACAGGGAAAAACACCGGGGAGCTGTTTTTT
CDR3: CASSLIKGTGKNTGELFF

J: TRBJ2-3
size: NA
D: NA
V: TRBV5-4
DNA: TGTGCCAGCAGCCGCGTACGGTCCGGCACCACCACAGATACGCAGTATTTT
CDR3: CASSRVRSGTTTDTQYF

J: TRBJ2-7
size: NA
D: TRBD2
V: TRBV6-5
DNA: TGTGCCAGCAGTTACGGTTTGGGAGGGTTCGAGCAGTACTTC
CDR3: CASSYGLGGFEQYF

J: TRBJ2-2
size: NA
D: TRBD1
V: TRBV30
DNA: TGTGCCTGGCAGGGACAGCTGACCGGGGAGCTGTTTTTT
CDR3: CAWQGQLTGELFF